What follows describes a single T cell receptor (beta chain). V was pared by 6 bases and J by 9 bases, with 21 bases between. The germline V gene has CDR1 LNHDA and CDR2 SQIVND (reference sequence). This CDR3 has 14 amino acids. The sample comes from a study of blood T cell repertoires in COVID-19. About the study: PBMCs, B-cell-depleted T cells, or T cells provided the cDNA or gDNA that made up the material.

The assay was immunoSEQ multiplex PCR, and TCRdb's table has in-frame clones only and misses some. The repertoire consists of about 47,000 clones, with about four fifths occurring once and the leading ten covering 7.4%. The rearrangement links TRBV19 to TRBJ2-7, with a weak D call TRBD2 (6 bases). The sequencing sample was made of peripheral blood. This TCR was sampled from a man between 60 and 75 years old with active COVID-19. The DNA for the CDR3 is TGTGCCAGTAGCCCATCGGGGGTCCCAGCGGGGCAGTACTTC. As protein: CASSPSGVPAGQYF.